The 29 T cell receptor beta chains in this list originate from one sample, sequenced in a study of blood T cell repertoires in COVID-19. The table came from immunoSEQ multiplex PCR; TCRdb's copy has only in-frame clones and leaves some out. The sample carries around 45,000 clones, approximately 70% recorded once. The sample consisted of peripheral blood. These receptors were collected from an elderly man with acute or convalescent COVID-19.

To note about this clone: At the DNA level, this CDR3 is encoded by other sequences in the same sample as well. This chain joins TRBV3-1 (or the pseudogene TRBV3-2) and TRBJ1-2; D call uncertain. The CDR3 loop spans 14 amino acids. Trimming removed 3 bases from V and 4 bases from J, with 12 bases in between. The germline CDR1 and CDR2 sequences are LGHDT and YNNKEL (reference sequence). This chain's CDR3 is CASSQGPGAYGYTF. The CDR3 DNA is TGTGCCAGCAGCCAGGGTCCGGGTGCCTATGGCTACACCTTC.

The J gene is TRBJ2-7, the V gene TRBV6-2 or TRBV6-3, with D maybe TRBD2 (5 bases). V lost 0 bases and J 3 bases, leaving 12 bases between the germline ends. The CDR3 has 15 amino acids. CDR1 and CDR2 from the germline V gene are MNHEY and SVGEGT. Here the CDR3 reads CASSYSGGSGYEQYF. In nucleotides, the CDR3 is TGTGCCAGCAGTTACTCGGGCGGGTCGGGCTACGAGCAGTACTTC.

The rearrangement uses TRBV6-2 or TRBV6-3 and TRBJ1-1, with 9 positions matching TRBD1. CDR3 length equals 14 residues. Germline lookup yields CDR1 MNHEY and CDR2 SVGEGT. V gave up 5 bases and J gave up 4 bases; unmatched junction bases: 5. The CDR3 coding sequence is TGTGCCAGCAGTCAACAGGGGGCTGGCACTGAAGCTTTCTTT. Its protein is CASSQQGAGTEAFF.

There are a few counts of this clone. The rearrangement uses TRBV7-2 and TRBJ1-2; TRBD1 is a possible D gene (5 bases). The CDR3 contains 14 residues. Germline values: CDR1 SGHTA, CDR2 FQGNSA. Trimming took off 5 bases at V and 8 bases at J, with 18 bases between the two ends. CDR3 DNA: TGTGCCAGCAGCCCTAATATGGGCCAGGGCGGCTACACCTTC. Residues: CASSPNMGQGGYTF.

The V gene is TRBV5-4, the J gene TRBJ2-4; 8 bases are a match to TRBD1. V gave up 0 bases and J gave up 1 base; unmatched junction bases: 3. CDR1 and CDR2 (germline): SGHNT, YYREEE (reference sequence). The CDR3 length is 16 residues. The CDR3 spells CASSLGRQGAKNIQYF. CDR3 nucleotides: TGTGCCAGCAGCTTGGGGCGACAGGGGGCCAAAAACATTCAGTACTTC.

The V call is TRBV5-1, the J call TRBJ2-7; no reliable D call. Trimming took 3 bases from V and 2 from J, leaving 12 bases between them. Germline V gene sequence: CDR1 SGHRS, CDR2 YFSETQ. This CDR3 has 14 residues. This chain's CDR3 is CASSSFFRAYEQYF. The CDR3 DNA reads as TGCGCCAGCAGCTCGTTCTTCCGTGCCTACGAGCAGTACTTC.

This chain links TRBV5-4 with TRBJ2-7; possible D gene TRBD2, 5 bases. Germline CDR1 SGHNT, CDR2 YYREEE (reference sequence). CDR3 size: 13 residues. V shed 2 bases and J shed 3 bases, with 9 bases lying between them. CDR3 nucleotides: TGTGCCAGCAGCTTCGGAGCGGACTACGAGCAGTACTTC. It is translated as CASSFGADYEQYF.

The table lists this clone with a few counts. The J gene is TRBJ1-2, the V gene TRBV10-3; TRBD1 matches at 9 bases. Germline V CDR1 and CDR2: ENHRY, SYGVKD. Trimming cost V 6 bases and J 7 bases; bases outside gene matches: 9. This CDR3 spans 14 amino acids. Here the CDR3 reads CAIRTPGQGSGYTF. The CDR3 DNA follows: TGTGCCATCAGAACCCCGGGACAGGGTAGTGGCTACACCTTC.

The chain is built from TRBV10-3 and TRBJ2-2, with D perhaps TRBD1 (6 bases). Looked up from germline, CDR1 is ENHRY and CDR2 is SYGVKD. This CDR3 has 13 residues. V was pared by 5 bases and J by 8 bases, with 12 bases between. The CDR3 nucleotides are TGTGCCATCAGTACCGAACAGGGAGGGGAGCTGTTTTTT. Protein product: CAISTEQGGELFF.

This clone was seen many times. The rearrangement uses TRBV6-6 and TRBJ1-1; TRBD1 matches at 8 bases. Per germline, CDR1 MNHNY and CDR2 SVGAGI (reference sequence). J gave up 5 bases and V 6 bases, and 11 bases lay outside the gene matches. The CDR3 is 15 residues long. DNA for the CDR3: TGTGCCAGCAGCCCTCGACAGGGGACCATAACTGAAGCTTTCTTT. Protein sequence: CASSPRQGTITEAFF.

The gene calls are TRBV5-1 and TRBJ1-1; 9 nucleotides agree with TRBD1. Germline V gene data show CDR1 as SGHRS and CDR2 as YFSETQ. V lost 3 bases, J lost 5 bases, and 8 bases stayed unmatched. The length of the CDR3 is 15 residues. This chain's CDR3 is CASSYATGGSTEAFF. Here the CDR3 DNA reads TGCGCCAGCAGCTACGCCACAGGGGGCTCAACTGAAGCTTTCTTT.

The chain combines TRBV5-6 with TRBJ1-6; D not resolved. Per germline, CDR1 SGHDT and CDR2 YYEEEE. Trimming left V 4 bases short and J 7 bases short, with 6 bases between. The CDR3 is 12 amino acids. CDR3: CASSRENSPLHF. CDR3 sequence (DNA): TGTGCCAGCAGCCGGGAGAATTCACCCCTCCACTTT.

This chain joins TRBV5-1 and TRBJ2-7; 9 bases line up with TRBD1. The CDR3 totals 15 residues. In germline, CDR1 is SGHRS, CDR2 YFSETQ. V lost 4 bases, J lost 2 bases, and 7 bases stayed unmatched. This chain's CDR3 is CASSPTGGITYEQYF. The CDR3 DNA follows: TGCGCCAGCAGCCCGACAGGGGGGATTACCTACGAGCAGTACTTC.

The rearrangement uses TRBV18 and TRBJ2-2; 7 nucleotides align to TRBD1. The CDR3 has 17 residues. The germline gives CDR1 KGHSH, CDR2 LQKENI. V shed 0 bases and J 1 base; nucleotides not matched to a gene: 5. The CDR3 loop reads CASSPPTGAGNTGELFF. The CDR3 DNA follows: TGTGCCAGCTCACCACCCACAGGGGCAGGGAACACCGGGGAGCTGTTTTTT.

This clone was picked up a small number of times. This chain links TRBV9 with TRBJ2-1, with 7 bases that match TRBD2. V lost 0 bases, J lost 12 bases, and 15 bases stayed unmatched. Germline V lookup: CDR1 SGDLS, CDR2 YYNGEE. This CDR3 contains 16 residues. CDR3 bases: TGTGCCAGCAGCGTAGGGTCGGGAGCGGCGGGAGAACGGCAGTTCTTC. Protein: CASSVGSGAAGERQFF.

The chain joins TRBV19 to TRBJ1-5; D possibly corresponds to TRBD1 (6 bases). This CDR3 is 16 amino acids long. Germline CDR1 reads LNHDA; CDR2 reads SQIVND (reference sequence). The ends were cut back, 4 bases at V and 7 bases at J, with 20 bases in the middle. CDR3 coding DNA: TGTGCCAGTAGTAAATACAGAGGGGGTTGGGAACAGCCCCAGCATTTT. This encodes CASSKYRGGWEQPQHF.

A word on this clone: An end of the junction does not agree with germline; a read error may underlie this. The chain couples TRBV6-2 or TRBV6-3 to TRBJ1-1; TRBD1 is a possible D gene (6 bases). Germline CDR1 is MNHEY and CDR2 is SVGEGT. This CDR3 spans 14 amino acids. This CDR3 is CASSDSGVNTEAFF. DNA of the CDR3: TGTGCCAGCAGTGACTCAGGGGTGAACACTGAAGCTTTCTTT.

The rearrangement uses TRBV5-1 and TRBJ1-1, with D possibly being TRBD1 (6 bases). CDR1 is SGHRS and CDR2 is YFSETQ in the germline V gene. The V end lost 4 bases, the J end lost 8 bases, and 9 bases lay between the germline ends. This CDR3 has 11 amino acids. The CDR3 sequence is CASSPGQEAFF. The CDR3 nucleotides are TGCGCCAGCAGCCCCGGACAGGAAGCTTTCTTT.

V usage is TRBV5-8 and J usage is TRBJ2-3; 8 positions match TRBD1. The CDR3 is 16 amino acids. V lost 4 bases and J lost 3; bases outside the gene matches: 10. From germline, CDR1 is SGHTS and CDR2 YDEGEE. The CDR3 here is CASSRRQGAGTDTQYF. The DNA of the CDR3 is TGTGCCAGCAGCCGACGCCAGGGGGCTGGGACAGATACGCAGTATTTT.

This chain joins TRBV19 and TRBJ1-2, with 8 bases that match TRBD1. Trimming took 6 bases from V and 5 from J; bases not matched to a gene: 20. The germline gives CDR1 LNHDA, CDR2 SQIVND (reference sequence). The CDR3 totals 18 residues. Written as DNA, the CDR3 is TGTGCCAGTAGCAGCGGAGACCCTCCTCCGGGACAGGCATATGGCTACACCTTC. Translation: CASSSGDPPPGQAYGYTF.

The V and J genes are TRBV10-3 and TRBJ1-4; TRBD1 agrees at 8 bases. V shed 4 bases and J 2 bases; nucleotides not matched to a gene: 0. This CDR3 contains 14 residues. The germline CDR1 and CDR2 sequences are ENHRY and SYGVKD. The CDR3 DNA sequence: TGTGCCATCAGTGGGGACAGGACTAATGAAAAACTGTTTTTT. This translates into CAISGDRTNEKLFF.

The V and J genes are TRBV7-5 and TRBJ2-1; the D call TRBD1 from the table was never checked on the DNA. TRBV7-5 is a pseudogene locus. The length of the CDR3 is 14 residues. CDR3 residues: CASREGQTYNEQFF. As DNA, the CDR3 is TGTGCCAGCCGCGAAGGACAAACCTACAATGAGCAGTTCTTC.

This sequence joins TRBV6-6 and TRBJ2-5; 9 bases align to TRBD2. Germline V gene sequence: CDR1 MNHNY, CDR2 SVGAGI (reference sequence). CDR3 length: 16 residues. Losses at the gene ends were 6 bases for V and 5 bases for J; bases not matched to a gene: 13. The CDR3 region has the DNA TGTGCCAGCAGGATCTCTGGCGGGAGGGTGGGGGAGACCCAGTACTTC. It translates to CASRISGGRVGETQYF.

The chain couples TRBV30 to TRBJ2-7; 7 bases map to TRBD1. Per the germline V gene, CDR1 is GTSNPN and CDR2 is SVGIG (reference sequence). V was pared by 2 bases and J by 2 bases, with 6 bases of the junction left unmatched. The CDR3 runs to 14 residues. In DNA form, the CDR3 reads TGTGCCTGGAGTAGTGGGACAGTAACCTACGAGCAGTACTTC. This sequence encodes CAWSSGTVTYEQYF.

This chain joins TRBV7-3 and TRBJ1-2, with no clear D. V lost 4 bases and J 6 bases, leaving 12 bases between the germline ends. Germline CDR1 SGHTA, CDR2 FQGTGA. The CDR3 sequence is 13 residues long. CDR3 loop: CASSSSSLNGYTF. The CDR3 region has the DNA TGTGCCAGCAGCTCTAGCTCATTGAATGGCTACACCTTC. The full variable domain, rest sourced from reference TRBV7-3 and TRBJ1-2, is GAGVSQTPSNKVTEKGKYVELRCDPISGHTALYWYRQSLGQGPEFLIYFQGTGAADDSGLPNDRFFAVRPEGSVSTLKIQRTERGDSAVYLCASSSSSLNGYTFGSGTRLTVV.

V usage is TRBV15 and J usage is TRBJ1-1; 7 nucleotides agree with TRBD1. From germline, CDR1 is LNHNV and CDR2 YYDKDF (reference sequence). V shed 0 bases and J 5 bases; nucleotides not matched to a gene: 9. This CDR3 region has 16 residues. The CDR3, as DNA: TGTGCCACCAGCAGAGATTATGCGGCCAGGGGGACTGAAGCTTTCTTT. Translated: CATSRDYAARGTEAFF.

V is TRBV5-4 and J is TRBJ1-1; 10 bases line up with TRBD1. There are 17 residues in the CDR3. The J segment lost 7 bases and the V segment lost 4 bases, leaving 16 bases of the junction unmatched. Germline CDR1 is SGHNT and CDR2 is YYREEE (reference sequence). For the CDR3, the DNA is TGTGCCAGCAGCCTACCCTTCCCGGGACAGGGGAATGGTGAAGCTTTCTTT. Its protein is CASSLPFPGQGNGEAFF.

The rearrangement joins TRBV12-3 or TRBV12-4 to TRBJ2-2; D is undetermined. This CDR3 comprises 13 residues. Trimming removed 5 bases at V and 5 bases at J, with 9 bases between. CDR3 in DNA: TGTGCCAGCAGTGAATTAGATACCGGGGAGCTGTTTTTT. Its protein is CASSELDTGELFF.

The gene calls are TRBV6-5 and TRBJ2-7, with no clear D. There are 15 residues in the CDR3. The V and J ends lost 6 bases and 1 base respectively, with 16 bases between them. Germline CDR1 reads MNHEY; CDR2 reads SVGAGI. The CDR3 sequence: CASRPFDKSSYEQYF. For the CDR3, the DNA is TGTGCCAGCAGACCCTTCGACAAATCATCCTACGAGCAGTACTTC.